The 14 T cell receptor beta chains below come from one sample, sequenced in a study of PD-1 blockade in classical Hodgkin lymphoma. Libraries were prepared by immunoSEQ multiplex PCR; TCRdb keeps only in-frame clonotypes and omits some of them. The table records around 40,000 clones, 77% of them present only once. The time point is: cycle 4 day 1 (C4D1), after six to seven weeks of nivolumab. Every patient was affected by relapse after autologous stem cell transplantation, while exposure to brentuximab vedotin was not uniform. This sample comprised peripheral blood mononuclear cells (PBMCs), obtained before the fourth cycle of nivolumab. These receptors were obtained from a human donor with classical Hodgkin lymphoma.

V gene TRBV27 combines with J gene TRBJ1-5; TRBD1 might be the D (5 bases). CDR3 length equals 13 residues. The germline V and J ends were trimmed by 1 base and 6 bases, with 7 bases remaining between them. CDR1 is MNHEY, CDR2 SMNVEV, per germline (reference sequence). This CDR3 reads CASSLFGAQPQHF. The DNA of the CDR3 is TGTGCCAGCAGTTTATTTGGGGCTCAGCCCCAGCATTTT.

V is TRBV19 and J is TRBJ1-6, with TRBD1 matching over 8 bases. The junction had 11 bases not matched to a gene; V was cut back by 10 bases and J by 9 bases. The CDR3 is made up of 14 amino acids. Germline lookup yields CDR1 LNHDA and CDR2 SQIVND (reference sequence). In DNA form, the CDR3 reads TGTGCCACTAGACAGGGGAAGGACGGTTCACCCCTCCACTTT. Its translation is CATRQGKDGSPLHF.

V gene TRBV27 combines with J gene TRBJ1-2; 10 bases agree with TRBD1. The germline V gene encodes CDR1 MNHEY and CDR2 SMNVEV (reference sequence). Unmatched junction bases numbered 11, after V lost 5 bases and J lost 8 bases. The length of the CDR3 is 15 residues. In DNA form, the CDR3 reads TGTGCCAGCAGTACACGACAGGGGGCCCTCTTGGGCTACACCTTC. It yields the protein CASSTRQGALLGYTF.

This sequence joins TRBV9 and TRBJ1-1, with 7 bases lining up with TRBD1. The J segment lost 4 bases and the V segment lost 4 bases, leaving 7 bases of the junction unmatched. The CDR3 loop spans 14 amino acids. Looked up from germline, CDR1 is SGDLS and CDR2 is YYNGEE. The CDR3 reads CASSPQTGSTEAFF. The CDR3 bases are TGTGCCAGCAGCCCCCAGACAGGGAGCACTGAAGCTTTCTTT.

The chain has TRBV25-1 and TRBJ1-6, with TRBD1 matching over 7 bases. This CDR3 has 14 residues. Germline trimming cut 5 bases from V and 7 bases from J; bases unmatched to any gene: 5. The V gene's germline CDR1 is MGHDK and CDR2 SYGVNS. The CDR3 DNA is TGTGCCAGCAGTAACCCGGGACAGAATTCACCCCTCCACTTT. Translation gives CASSNPGQNSPLHF.

The sample holds a few counts of this clone. The chain combines TRBV29-1 with TRBJ2-7; D perhaps matches TRBD2 (5 bases). Trimming cost V 0 bases and J 1 base, with 10 bases left between them. Looked up from germline, CDR1 is SQVTM and CDR2 is ANQGSEA. The CDR3 length is 14 residues. The CDR3 is CSVEDTRDSYEQYF. Written as DNA, the CDR3 is TGCAGCGTTGAAGATACACGGGATTCCTACGAGCAGTACTTC.

The chain joins TRBV5-1 to TRBJ1-3; D remains unclear. CDR1 is SGHRS, CDR2 YFSETQ, per germline. The CDR3 runs 14 residues. V dropped 3 bases and J dropped 0 bases, with 7 bases sitting between them. CDR3 in DNA: TGCGCCAGCAGCTGGCCAGACTCTGGAAACACCATATATTTT. As protein: CASSWPDSGNTIYF.

This chain uses TRBV23-1 with TRBJ1-5; the match to TRBD1 covers 7 bases. TRBV23-1 is noted as an ORF with a role that remains uncertain. The CDR3 extends over 20 amino acids. J was trimmed by 6 bases and V by 3 bases; bases with no gene match: 23. In DNA form, the CDR3 reads TGCGCCAGCAGTCACCGGACGTCGGACCGGGACAGACTCGGGGGTCAGCCCCAGCATTTT. This translates into CASSHRTSDRDRLGGQPQHF.

The chain has TRBV5-1 and TRBJ2-6, with D possibly being TRBD1 (6 bases). CDR3 size: 15 residues. The V end was cut by 3 bases, the J end by 2 bases, with 9 bases between. Germline lookup yields CDR1 SGHRS and CDR2 YFSETQ. Here the CDR3 reads CASSSQGPGANVLTF. Here the CDR3 DNA reads TGCGCCAGCAGCTCACAGGGACCTGGGGCCAACGTCCTGACTTTC.

This sequence joins TRBV19 and TRBJ1-1, with 8 bases matching TRBD1. Looked up from germline, CDR1 is LNHDA and CDR2 is SQIVND (reference sequence). The CDR3 runs 13 residues. Unmatched junction bases numbered 4, after V lost 6 bases and J lost 4 bases. The CDR3 loop reads CASRQGGLTEAFF. CDR3 sequence (DNA): TGTGCCAGTAGACAGGGGGGGCTCACTGAAGCTTTCTTT.

The chain uses TRBV7-9 and TRBJ2-7; 9 nucleotides agree with TRBD2. This CDR3 has 17 residues. CDR1 SEHNR and CDR2 FQNEAQ come from the germline V gene (reference sequence). With V trimmed by 5 bases and J by 2 bases, 13 bases remained unmatched. CDR3 in amino acids: CASSPGLAWAATYEQYF. CDR3 DNA: TGTGCCAGCAGCCCCGGACTAGCGTGGGCCGCAACCTACGAGCAGTACTTC.

The rearrangement links TRBV5-1 to TRBJ2-7, with a tentative D call TRBD2 (6 bases). The ends were cut back, 4 bases at V and 1 base at J, with 9 bases in the middle. Germline V gene lookup returns CDR1 SGHRS and CDR2 YFSETQ. The CDR3 loop spans 13 amino acids. CDR3 bases: TGCGCCAGCAGCGTCGCGGGGTCCTACGAGCAGTACTTC. It yields the protein CASSVAGSYEQYF.

This chain uses TRBV5-1 with TRBJ1-3; 7 bases agree with TRBD1. Germline V gene sequence: CDR1 SGHRS, CDR2 YFSETQ. The length of the CDR3 is 15 residues. With 1 base clipped from V and 2 bases from J, the junction kept 3 bases outside the gene matches. The CDR3 bases are TGCGCCAGCAGCTTGAGCCAGGGGGCTGGAAACACCATATATTTT. Its translation: CASSLSQGAGNTIYF.

This clone has only a few counts. The V and J genes are TRBV28 and TRBJ2-4; possibly TRBD1 or TRBD2 for D (6 bases each). The V gene lost 4 bases and the J gene lost 0 bases, with 13 bases spanning the gap. In germline, CDR1 is MDHEN, CDR2 SYDVKM. This CDR3 spans 16 amino acids. The CDR3 nucleotides read TGTGCCAGCAGTTCTGGGGGGCCGTTAGCCAAAAACATTCAGTACTTC. Amino acid sequence: CASSSGGPLAKNIQYF.